This T cell receptor beta chain originates from a study of blood T cells in healthy people across ages (dated by TCRdb to the mid-2010s). Looking at the study overall: Template switching captured roughly one uniquely barcoded TCR beta cDNA molecule per two T cells in model experiments. The donors were divided into four age groups: young (average about 16 years), middle-aged (roughly 42), aged (about 60) and long-lived (82). Age-related changes in TCR beta repertoire diversity were measured in the study by deep sequencing normalized with unique cDNA molecular identifiers. For two donors (one aged 18 to 29 and one aged 80 or older), the study analyzed two additional independent replicas of 1 million unique cDNA reads from the same blood draw. To avoid experimental bias, donors of different ages were randomly spread across the sequencing lanes.

On the study overall, not on this receptor specifically: There was a strong correlation between observed TCR beta diversity and the percentage of naive T cells measured by flow cytometry. As age increased, observed TCR beta diversity per million T cells dropped in a roughly linear way, and a significant reduction was already evident by age roughly 40. Compared with the aged group, the long-lived group had more naive CD4+ T cells, fewer expanded clones and increased TCR diversity, a pattern suggesting age selection. Estimates of total diversity from one million sequenced T cells were regarded as lower bounds and underestimates. Donor CMV infection status was unknown, potentially confounding age-related changes in expanded clonotypes. Bulk unsorted PBMC profiling prevented conclusive comparison of naive and antigen-experienced compartments.

Receptor libraries were prepared by 5' RACE. The sequencing machine was an Illumina HiSeq 2500. A second roughly 7 to 11 cycle PCR used a sample-barcoded 5' primer and a J-beta primer mix. A unique molecular identifier was introduced onto each TCR beta cDNA molecule by a template-switch 5' adaptor carrying 12 random nucleotides. Each sample yielded at least 2.5 million CDR3-containing paired-end reads. First-strand cDNA synthesis was performed from all RNA using the Mint cDNA synthesis kit, with priming by a TRBC-specific oligonucleotide. Following uracil-DNA glycosylase treatment, a first 18-cycle PCR with universal primers M1SS and BC2_uni_R was performed on all cDNA. The authors' pipeline ran thus. Each sample was normalized by randomly selecting 1 million high-quality reads, each carrying a distinct molecular identifier. Reads sharing molecular identifiers were discarded rather than binned into consensus sequences. MiTCR, set to a Q25 quality threshold and the strictest error-elimination algorithm, was used for CDR3 identification, clonotype clustering and error correction. Lower-bound total TCR beta diversity was estimated with a nonparametric unseen species model using Euler transformation. TCRdb's own reprocessing of the public reads used fastp at Q25 and MiXCR and kept productive beta chains. Rows are unified per CDR3 protein, each entry keeping the most common DNA and genes. The V and J calls reflect TCRdb's pipeline rather than the authors' work. The sample table records about 670,000 distinct CDR3 sequences; roughly 41% of these occur just once. The ten largest account for about 30% of the sample.

Many counts were recorded for this clonotype. Its antigen is not yet known. Base qualities are missing; no much larger clone stands one base away. Cut back by 2 bases and 0 bases, the V and J ends lie 8 bases apart. The CDR3 goes from the cysteine to the phenylalanine over 14 residues. Left in the record is the CDR3 DNA by itself, 42 bases read in frame from the first base. For CDR1 and CDR2, the germline V gene lists SGHTA and FQGNSA. Systemically healthy Caucasian individuals from Russia, 39 in total and aged about 6 to 90 years, were included as donors. About 10 milliliters of peripheral blood were collected from each donor into EDTA-treated Vacutainer tubes. Ficoll-Paque density-gradient centrifugation was used to isolate PBMCs, with at least 6.5 million per sample. Total RNA was extracted from PBMCs with Trizol reagent, with at least 5 micrograms obtained per sample. The percentages of naive CD45RAhigh/CD27high T cells were determined by flow cytometry on a PBMC aliquot from every donor.

The chain uses TRBV7-2 and TRBJ2-7; tentative D gene TRBD1, with 6 bases matching. Sequencing input: blood. The sequence was obtained from a man older than 75 in good health. The bases are TGTGCCAGCAGCTTACAGGGGACCTCCTACGAGCAGTACTTC. It translates as CASSLQGTSYEQYF.